The subject of this entry is one TCR beta chain. Its cognate antigen is unknown. This CDR3 is built from 17 residues. Germline assignment: CDR1 MGHRA and CDR2 YSYEKL. J gave up 6 bases and V 1 base, and 7 bases lay outside the gene matches. The entry originates in a study of immune evolution from preneoplasia to lung adenocarcinoma. The table came from immunoSEQ multiplex PCR; TCRdb's copy has only in-frame clones and leaves some out. The data show about 6,600 clones, under 85% seen once. Study-level results: Clonality was highest in normal lung, lower in later-stage lesions apparently. From normal lung to invasive adenocarcinoma, top clone frequencies appeared to decrease.

Input material: FFPE adjacent normal lung tissue. The chain couples TRBV4-1 to TRBJ2-7; 15 bases match TRBD2. This receptor was obtained from an older donor with lung adenocarcinoma. CDR3 DNA: TGCGCCAGCAGCCAAGGAAGGACTAGCGGGGGGGCCCCCGAGCAGTACTTC. It is translated as CASSQGRTSGGAPEQYF.